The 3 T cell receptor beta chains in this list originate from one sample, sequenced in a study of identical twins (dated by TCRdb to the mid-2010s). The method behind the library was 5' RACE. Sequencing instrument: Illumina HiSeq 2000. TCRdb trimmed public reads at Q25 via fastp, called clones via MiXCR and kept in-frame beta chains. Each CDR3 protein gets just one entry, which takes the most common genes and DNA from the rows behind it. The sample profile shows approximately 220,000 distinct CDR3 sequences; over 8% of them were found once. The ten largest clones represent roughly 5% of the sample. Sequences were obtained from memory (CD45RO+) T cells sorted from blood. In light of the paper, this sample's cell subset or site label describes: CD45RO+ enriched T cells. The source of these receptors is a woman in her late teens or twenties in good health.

CDR3 DNA sequence: TGTGCCAGCAGCTTGAGAGTGTCACAGCAAGAGACCCAGTACTTC. Protein sequence: CASSLRVSQQETQYF. The chain is built from TRBV5-6 and TRBJ2-5; D is undetermined. Trimming cost V 1 base and J 2 bases, with 12 bases left between them. CDR3 length equals 15 residues. CDR1 SGHDT and CDR2 YYEEEE come from the germline V gene. Complete variable domain (other parts from reference TRBV5-6 and TRBJ2-5): DAGVTQSPTHLIKTRGQQVTLRCSPKSGHDTVSWYQQALGQGPQFIFQYYEEEERQRGNFPDRFSGHQFPNYSSELNVNALLLGDSALYLCASSLRVSQQETQYFGPGTRLLVL.

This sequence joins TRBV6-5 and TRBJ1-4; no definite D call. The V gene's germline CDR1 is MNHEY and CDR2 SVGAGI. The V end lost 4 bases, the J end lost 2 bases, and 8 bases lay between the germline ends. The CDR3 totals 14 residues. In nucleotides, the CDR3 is TGTGCCAGCAGTTCCCCCGGGACTAATGAAAAACTGTTTTTT. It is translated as CASSSPGTNEKLFF.

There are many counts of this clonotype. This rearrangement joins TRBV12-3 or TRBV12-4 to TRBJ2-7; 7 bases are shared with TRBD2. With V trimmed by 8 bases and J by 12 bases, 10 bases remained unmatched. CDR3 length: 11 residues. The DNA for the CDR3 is TGTGCCAGCGGACGAGGGAGGGACCCGTACTTC. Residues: CASGRGRDPYF.